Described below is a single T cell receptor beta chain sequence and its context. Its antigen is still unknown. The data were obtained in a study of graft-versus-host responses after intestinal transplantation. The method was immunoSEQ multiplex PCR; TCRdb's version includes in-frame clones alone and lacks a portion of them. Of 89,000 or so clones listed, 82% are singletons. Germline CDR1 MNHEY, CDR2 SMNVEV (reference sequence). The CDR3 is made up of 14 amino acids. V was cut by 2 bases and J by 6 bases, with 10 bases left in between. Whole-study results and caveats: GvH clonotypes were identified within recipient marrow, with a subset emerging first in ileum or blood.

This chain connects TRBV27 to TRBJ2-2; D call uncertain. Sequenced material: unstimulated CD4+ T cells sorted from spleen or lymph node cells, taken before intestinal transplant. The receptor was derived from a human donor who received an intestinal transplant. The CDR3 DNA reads TGTGCCAGCAGTTTACAACGCCAGGCCGGGGAGCTGTTTTTT. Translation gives CASSLQRQAGELFF.